Sequencing of this T cell receptor (beta chain) was carried out in a study of vaccination effects on CD4 cells after COVID-19 (dated by TCRdb to 2022 to 2024). Some background on the complete study: In the ViraFEST assay, PBMC were stimulated with viral peptide pools, and TCR sequencing was then used to find antigen-specific CD4+ T cell clonotypes based on their expansion. Around 2 million PBMC per well were cultured in IMDM with 5% human AB serum, roughly 10 IU/ml IL-2 and gentamicin, plus 10 ug/ml peptides. Cultures from other donors in the study were sequenced using the Oncomine TCR Beta short-read assay on an Illumina iSeq 100. SARS-CoV-2 spike-specific CD4+ TCR repertoires from before and after mRNA vaccination were compared in COVID-19 convalescent patients and in infection-naive vaccine recipients. Post-vaccine samples across the study were collected a median of 72 days after the second dose, with a range of 14 to 241. Altogether, 10 COVID-19 convalescent patients and a few SARS-CoV-2-naive healthy vaccine recipients made up the full study. Broad study findings and their caveats: Clones induced by infection and clones induced by vaccination both contracted markedly at late timepoints after vaccination, which fits with T cell responses waning over time. The study was limited by a small number of convalescent patients and lacked early post-infection timepoints. In healthy vaccine recipients, vaccine-induced clones were almost all SARS-CoV-2 mono-reactive, with only 1 of 255 cross-reactive with common cold coronaviruses.

Receptors were amplified or captured by the immunoSEQ multiplex PCR assay. DNA from the cultured, isolated CD4+ T cells was subjected to TCR beta CDR3 sequencing. The authors' analysis ran thus. Non-productive TCR sequences were removed and reads were trimmed to the CDR3 region, keeping CDR3s of at least 7 amino acids. Antigen-specific clonotypes were identified using the MANAFEST web app by comparison of expansion in peptide wells against reference cultures. Positive clones required FDR<0.05 expansion versus reference and all other wells, odds ratio above 5, and frequency above 0.1% in two replicate wells. Cross-reactive clonotypes were defined as significantly expanded in SARS-CoV-2 spike wells and in at least one common cold coronavirus spike condition. Levenshtein distance calculated with the stringdist R package was used to assess CDR3 similarity, and unrooted trees were constructed with ape in R 3.6.1. The table comes from immuneACCESS by way of TCRdb, which keeps in-frame sequences with V and J called. Part of the clones is missing from these tables; in studies checked, under half for an unresolved V gene and the rest for unknown reasons. For V, J and clone size, that table is used; D and trimming come from the DNA. This sample holds tens of thousands of clones; about 73% were observed only once. Of the sample, approximately 2.2% is held by the ten largest clones.

V is clipped by 2 bases and J by 4 bases, and the sequence between their germline boundaries is 20 bases long. According to the germline V gene, CDR1 reads SGHRS and CDR2 reads YFSETQ. Inclusive of the bounding cysteine and phenylalanine, the CDR3 is 17 residues long. Only the CDR3 DNA stays, 51 bases, in frame from base 1. Of note for this clone: The specificity of this receptor is unknown. Per-base quality was not reported, and no clone a single base away is much larger than it.

After around ten days of culture, CD4+ T cells were isolated with the EasySep CD4+ T cell isolation kit. Two doses of either the BNT162b2 or the mRNA-1273 mRNA SARS-CoV-2 vaccine were administered to participants. None of the healthy vaccine recipients had a prior SARS-CoV-2 infection, which was confirmed by nucleocapsid antibody tests that came back negative both before and after vaccination. On days 3 and 7, half of the culture medium was replaced with fresh IL-2-containing medium. Unless otherwise noted, each peptide stimulation condition was cultured in triplicate wells. Using Ficoll-Paque Plus gradient centrifugation, PBMC were separated from whole blood and then either used fresh or cryopreserved at -140C. The QIAamp micro DNA kit was used to extract genomic DNA from the cultured CD4+ T cells.

The specimen comprised CD4+ T cells from PBMCs cultured without peptide, sampled after COVID-19 vaccination. This clonotype was obtained from a human donor who received a COVID-19 vaccine. This chain is built from TRBV5-1 and TRBJ2-3, and the D gene may be TRBD2, 6 bases matching. The DNA reads as follows: TGCGCCAGCAGCTTTCGAGCCGGGACTGCGGAGGCAGATACGCAGTATTTT. Translated, this is CASSFRAGTAEADTQYF. The full variable domain, with segments outside the CDR3 supplied by the reference TRBV5-1 and TRBJ2-3 proteins, appears as KAGVTQTPRYLIKTRGQQVTLSCSPISGHRSVSWYQQTPGQGLQFLFEYFSETQRNKGNFPGRFSGRQFSNSRSEMNVSTLELGDSALYLCASSFRAGTAEADTQYFGPGTRLTVL.